This is a list of T cell receptor beta chains from one sample in a study of blood T cell repertoires in COVID-19. Some clones are missing from TCRdb's copy, which holds only in-frame ones; the method was immunoSEQ multiplex PCR. The sample holds about 260,000 clones, about nine tenths seen once. Source material: PBMCs or T cells enriched from blood (not recorded which). These receptors came from a man between 50 and 59 years old who had been exposed to COVID-19. Both conserved end residues are part of each CDR3. A D gene is named only where the DNA matches it firmly. Clone size is shown for a subset of rows, as once, few, many or a class of expanded clone.

length,size,D,J,V,CDR3,DNA
15,once,.,TRBJ2-7,TRBV5-1,CASSLETGGGNEQYF,TGCGCCAGCAGCTTGGAGACAGGCGGTGGCAACGAGCAGTACTTC
14,.,TRBD1,TRBJ1-5,TRBV28,CASSWGTGHQPQHF,TGTGCCAGCAGTTGGGGGACAGGGCACCAGCCCCAGCATTTT
13,.,TRBD1,TRBJ1-2,TRBV14,CASSRQGKYGYTF,TGTGCCAGCAGCAGACAGGGGAAGTATGGCTACACCTTC
14,.,.,TRBJ1-6,TRBV28,CASSLRQANSPLHF,TGTGCCAGCAGTTTAAGACAGGCTAATTCACCCCTCCACTTT
13,.,.,TRBJ1-3,TRBV18,CASSPQQGPGSDF,TGTGCCAGCTCACCGCAACAGGGTCCGGGTAGTGATTTT
14,.,.,TRBJ1-3,TRBV6-5,CASSISSSGNTIYF,TGTGCCAGCAGCATCTCCAGCTCTGGAAACACCATATATTTT
16,.,TRBD1,TRBJ2-7,TRBV7-2,CASSLLTGQGGYEQYF,TGTGCCAGCAGCCTCCTCACGGGACAGGGCGGCTACGAGCAGTACTTC
14,few,.,TRBJ2-2,TRBV10-1,CASSRSSGTGELFF,TGCGCCAGCAGTCGATCCTCGGGAACCGGGGAGCTGTTTTTT
14,.,.,TRBJ2-2,TRBV5-5,CASSIDRNTGELFF,TGTGCCAGCAGCATAGACAGGAACACCGGGGAGCTGTTTTTT
19,.,TRBD2,TRBJ2-3,TRBV2,CASSEGYGTSGDRTDTQYF,TGTGCCAGCAGTGAAGGGTATGGGACTAGCGGAGATAGAACAGATACGCAGTATTTT
18,.,TRBD1,TRBJ1-1,TRBV27,CASSLLGPQGLLGTEAFF,TGTGCCAGCAGTTTATTGGGACCACAGGGGTTATTGGGCACTGAAGCTTTCTTT
15,.,.,TRBJ1-5,TRBV28,CASGQVPYSNQPQHF,TGTGCCAGCGGCCAGGTCCCTTATAGCAATCAGCCCCAGCATTTT
14,.,TRBD1,TRBJ1-5,TRBV5-4,CASSPDRDNQPQHF,TGTGCCAGCAGCCCGGACAGGGACAATCAGCCCCAGCATTTT
14,.,.,TRBJ1-2,TRBV2,CASSEALRVYGYTF,TGTGCCAGCAGTGAAGCGCTTCGGGTCTATGGCTACACCTTC
15,.,TRBD1,TRBJ1-1,TRBV18,CASSQFTTGSTEAFF,TGTGCCAGCTCACAATTCACGACAGGGTCCACTGAAGCTTTCTTT
14,.,TRBD1,TRBJ1-4,TRBV9,CASSNRGESEKLFF,TGTGCCAGCAGCAACAGGGGGGAGAGTGAAAAACTGTTTTTT
15,.,TRBD1,TRBJ2-1,TRBV28,CASSLDRDPYNEQFF,TGTGCCAGCAGTTTAGACAGGGACCCCTACAATGAGCAGTTCTTC
16,.,.,TRBJ2-2,TRBV5-6,CASSRGQGGYTGELFF,TGTGCCAGCAGCAGGGGACAAGGAGGTTACACCGGGGAGCTGTTTTTT
15,.,TRBD1,TRBJ2-3,TRBV6-6,CASSGPGQSTDTQYF,TGTGCCAGCAGTGGACCGGGACAGTCCACAGATACGCAGTATTTT
12,.,.,TRBJ2-1,TRBV7-2,CASRLTPYEQFF,TGTGCCAGCAGACTTACGCCCTATGAGCAGTTCTTC
15,.,TRBD2,TRBJ2-1,TRBV18,CASSPQAGVSNEQFF,TGTGCCAGCTCACCCCAAGCGGGAGTAAGCAATGAGCAGTTCTTC
14,.,TRBD1,TRBJ1-1,TRBV11-2,CASRILTGVAEAFF,TGTGCCAGCAGAATTTTGACAGGGGTGGCTGAAGCTTTCTTT
17,.,TRBD1,TRBJ1-6,TRBV5-1,CASSGDRVGSYNSPLHF,TGCGCCAGCTCGGGGGACAGGGTGGGGTCCTATAATTCACCCCTCCACTTT
13,.,.,TRBJ2-5,TRBV19,CASSLGAQETQYF,TGTGCCAGTAGTCTAGGAGCTCAAGAGACCCAGTACTTC
15,.,.,TRBJ1-5,TRBV19,CASSIVADSNQPQHF,TGTGCCAGTAGTATAGTCGCAGATAGCAATCAGCCCCAGCATTTT
12,.,TRBD1,TRBJ1-1,TRBV30,CAWGQGYTEAFF,TGTGCCTGGGGACAGGGGTACACTGAAGCTTTCTTT
13,few,.,TRBJ1-2,TRBV11-2,CASSLDRPYGYTF,TGTGCCAGCAGCTTAGACAGGCCCTATGGCTACACCTTC
15,.,TRBD1,TRBJ1-1,TRBV5-1,CASSANRGRSTEAFF,TGCGCCAGCAGCGCAAACAGGGGGCGCAGCACTGAAGCTTTCTTT
15,.,TRBD1,TRBJ2-5,TRBV5-1,CASTPTGGTWETQYF,TGCGCCAGCACCCCTACAGGGGGGACGTGGGAGACCCAGTACTTC
14,once,.,TRBJ1-4,TRBV6-2/TRBV6-3,CASSNRATNEKLFF,TGTGCCAGCAGCAACCGAGCAACTAATGAAAAACTGTTTTTT
15,.,TRBD1,TRBJ2-3,TRBV5-4,CASSLEGALRDTQYF,TGTGCCAGCAGCTTGGAGGGGGCCTTGAGAGATACGCAGTATTTT
15,.,TRBD1,TRBJ1-4,TRBV5-1,CASMGQGATNEKLFF,TGCGCCAGCATGGGACAGGGGGCAACTAATGAAAAACTGTTTTTT
15,.,TRBD1,TRBJ1-5,TRBV27,CASSTADRGGQPQHF,TGTGCCAGCAGTACCGCGGACAGGGGCGGCCAGCCCCAGCATTTT
15,.,TRBD1,TRBJ1-1,TRBV19,CASSKPQGANTEAFF,TGTGCCAGTAGTAAACCACAGGGGGCAAACACTGAAGCTTTCTTT
16,.,TRBD1,TRBJ2-3,TRBV11-3,CASSFEGQGGTDTQYF,TGTGCCAGCAGCTTTGAAGGGCAGGGGGGCACAGATACGCAGTATTTT
13,.,.,TRBJ1-1,TRBV12-3/TRBV12-4,CASSLEAGTEAFF,TGTGCCAGCAGTTTAGAAGCAGGAACTGAAGCTTTCTTT
11,.,.,TRBJ1-4,TRBV12-3/TRBV12-4,CASSLSAGLFF,TGTGCCAGCAGTTTGTCGGCAGGCCTGTTTTTT
15,.,.,TRBJ1-5,TRBV7-2,CASSLAGRGLQPQHF,TGTGCCAGCAGCTTAGCCGGGAGGGGCCTACAGCCCCAGCATTTT
14,.,.,TRBJ1-5,TRBV2,CASSADRSNQPQHF,TGTGCCAGCAGTGCTGACAGGAGCAATCAGCCCCAGCATTTT
15,.,TRBD2,TRBJ2-2,TRBV5-1,CASTSYSGSSGELFF,TGCGCCAGCACCTCCTATAGCGGGAGTTCCGGGGAGCTGTTTTTT
14,.,.,TRBJ1-4,TRBV7-2,CASSTRLRHEKLFF,TGTGCCAGCAGCACTAGGTTACGTCATGAAAAACTGTTTTTT
16,.,TRBD1,TRBJ1-5,TRBV19,CASSTTDRGRRQPQHF,TGTGCCAGTAGTACAACGGACAGGGGGCGAAGGCAGCCCCAGCATTTT
13,once,.,TRBJ2-2,TRBV10-1,CASSARGTGELFF,TGCGCCAGCAGTGCTAGAGGCACCGGGGAGCTGTTTTTT
14,.,.,TRBJ2-2,TRBV5-4,CASRGDSNTGELFF,TGTGCCAGCAGGGGGGACTCCAACACCGGGGAGCTGTTTTTT
13,once,.,TRBJ2-1,TRBV30,CAWSVISGDEQFF,TGTGCCTGGAGTGTAATAAGTGGAGATGAGCAGTTCTTC
14,.,.,TRBJ2-3,TRBV9,CASSFRQHTDTQYF,TGTGCCAGCAGCTTTCGACAGCATACAGATACGCAGTATTTT
16,.,TRBD2,TRBJ2-5,TRBV4-1,CASSQDGTSGGETQYF,TGCGCCAGCAGCCAAGACGGGACTAGCGGAGGGGAGACCCAGTACTTC
16,.,.,TRBJ1-6,TRBV19,CASSHREDSYNSPLHF,TGTGCCAGTAGTCACAGGGAAGACTCCTATAATTCACCCCTCCACTTT
14,.,.,TRBJ1-1,TRBV5-1,CASSLSVRSTEAFF,TGCGCCAGCAGCCTATCTGTGCGGAGCACTGAAGCTTTCTTT
14,.,.,TRBJ1-2,TRBV6-5,CASSYSRDLYGYTF,TGTGCCAGCAGTTACTCGCGGGACTTGTATGGCTACACCTTC
13,.,.,TRBJ1-2,TRBV29-1,CSVGATFNYGYTF,TGCAGCGTGGGAGCAACTTTTAACTATGGCTACACCTTC
13,.,.,TRBJ1-5,TRBV27,CASSFQGFQPQHF,TGTGCCAGCAGTTTCCAGGGCTTCCAGCCCCAGCATTTT
14,few,.,TRBJ1-2,TRBV28,CASSFVRTSRGYTF,TGTGCCAGCAGTTTTGTCCGGACATCACGTGGCTACACCTTC
15,.,TRBD1,TRBJ1-5,TRBV15,CATSRDGTVRVPQHF,TGTGCCACCAGCAGAGATGGGACAGTACGGGTGCCCCAGCATTTT
17,.,TRBD1,TRBJ1-6,TRBV5-6,CASSFGDRVYYNSPLHF,TGTGCCAGCAGCTTCGGGGACAGGGTCTATTATAATTCACCCCTCCACTTT
17,.,TRBD1,TRBJ1-6,TRBV28,CASSFEQGANYNSPLHF,TGTGCCAGCAGTTTCGAGCAGGGGGCGAATTATAATTCACCCCTCCACTTT
15,.,TRBD1,TRBJ1-5,TRBV28,CASSPPGQGDQPQHF,TGTGCCAGCAGTCCGCCGGGACAGGGCGATCAGCCCCAGCATTTT
14,.,.,TRBJ1-3,TRBV29-1,CSAKQDASGNTIYF,TGCAGCGCTAAACAGGACGCCTCTGGAAACACCATATATTTT
16,.,.,TRBJ1-4,TRBV5-1,CASSFVSPTTNEKLFF,TGCGCCAGCAGCTTTGTGAGTCCGACAACTAATGAAAAACTGTTTTTT